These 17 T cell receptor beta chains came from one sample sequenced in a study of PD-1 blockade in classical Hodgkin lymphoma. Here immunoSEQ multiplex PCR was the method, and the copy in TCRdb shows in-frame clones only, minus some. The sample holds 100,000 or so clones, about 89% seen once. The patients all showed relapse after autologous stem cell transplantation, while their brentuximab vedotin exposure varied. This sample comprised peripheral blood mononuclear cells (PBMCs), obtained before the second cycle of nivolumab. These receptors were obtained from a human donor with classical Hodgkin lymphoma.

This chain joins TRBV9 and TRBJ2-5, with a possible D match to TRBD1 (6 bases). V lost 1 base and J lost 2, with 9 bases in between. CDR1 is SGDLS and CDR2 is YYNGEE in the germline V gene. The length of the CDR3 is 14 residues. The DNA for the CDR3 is TGTGCCAGCAGCGTACAGGGGTTACAAGAGACCCAGTACTTC. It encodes CASSVQGLQETQYF.

CDR3 residues: CASSNPRTSGSYEQYF. In DNA, the CDR3 is TGTGCCAGTAGTAACCCCAGGACTAGCGGGTCCTACGAGCAGTACTTC. This chain connects TRBV19 to TRBJ2-7; the match to TRBD2 covers 11 bases. This CDR3 has 16 amino acids. Trimming cost V 4 bases and J 1 base; bases outside gene matches: 6. Germline V gene lookup returns CDR1 LNHDA and CDR2 SQIVND (reference sequence).

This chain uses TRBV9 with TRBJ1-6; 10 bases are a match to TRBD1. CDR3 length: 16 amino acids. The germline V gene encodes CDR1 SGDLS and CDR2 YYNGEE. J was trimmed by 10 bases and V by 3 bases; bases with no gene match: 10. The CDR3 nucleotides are TGTGCCAGCAGCGCGACCGGGACAGGGGTTCGGTCACCCCTCCACTTT. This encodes CASSATGTGVRSPLHF.

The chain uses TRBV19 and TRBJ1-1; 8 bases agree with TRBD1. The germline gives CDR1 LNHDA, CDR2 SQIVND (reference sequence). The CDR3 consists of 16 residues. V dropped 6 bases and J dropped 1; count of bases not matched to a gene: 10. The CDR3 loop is CASSTYRDRRNTEAFF. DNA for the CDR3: TGTGCCAGTAGCACCTATAGGGACAGGCGGAACACTGAAGCTTTCTTT.

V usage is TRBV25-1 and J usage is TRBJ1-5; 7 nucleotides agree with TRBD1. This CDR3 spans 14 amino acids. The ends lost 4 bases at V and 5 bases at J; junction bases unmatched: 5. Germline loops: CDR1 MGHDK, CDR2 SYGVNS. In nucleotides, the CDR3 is TGTGCCAGCAGTGGACAGGGCAGGGATCAGCCCCAGCATTTT. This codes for CASSGQGRDQPQHF.

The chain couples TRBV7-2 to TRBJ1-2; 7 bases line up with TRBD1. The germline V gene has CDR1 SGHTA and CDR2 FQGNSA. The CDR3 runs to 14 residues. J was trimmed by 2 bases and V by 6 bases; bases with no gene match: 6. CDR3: CASRSTGQNYGYTF. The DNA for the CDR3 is TGTGCCAGCAGAAGCACGGGACAGAACTATGGCTACACCTTC.

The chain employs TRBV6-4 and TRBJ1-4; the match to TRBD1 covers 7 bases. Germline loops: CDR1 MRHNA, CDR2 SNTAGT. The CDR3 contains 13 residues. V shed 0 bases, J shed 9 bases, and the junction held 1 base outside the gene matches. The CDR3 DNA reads TGTGCCAGCAGTGACTCGGACAGGAAAAAACTGTTTTTT. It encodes CASSDSDRKKLFF.

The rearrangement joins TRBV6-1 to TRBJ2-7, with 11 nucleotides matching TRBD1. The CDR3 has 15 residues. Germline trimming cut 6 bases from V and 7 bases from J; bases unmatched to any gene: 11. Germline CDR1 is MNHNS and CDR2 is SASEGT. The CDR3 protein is CASRRTGGESDEQYF. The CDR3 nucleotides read TGTGCCAGCAGGAGGACAGGGGGCGAGTCAGATGAGCAGTACTTC.

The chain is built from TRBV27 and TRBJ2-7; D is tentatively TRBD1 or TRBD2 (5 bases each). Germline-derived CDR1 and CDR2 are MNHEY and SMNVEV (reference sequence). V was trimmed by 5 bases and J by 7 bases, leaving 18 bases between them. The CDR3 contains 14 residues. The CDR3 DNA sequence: TGTGCCAGCAGTAGACAGAGGGGAAATCGGGAGCAGTACTTC. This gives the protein CASSRQRGNREQYF.

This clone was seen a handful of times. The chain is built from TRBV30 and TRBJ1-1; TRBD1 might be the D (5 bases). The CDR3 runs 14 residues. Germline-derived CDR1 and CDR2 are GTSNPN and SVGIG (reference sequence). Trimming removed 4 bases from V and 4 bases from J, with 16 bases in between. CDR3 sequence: CAWTGTKWGTEAFF. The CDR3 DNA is TGTGCCTGGACCGGGACTAAATGGGGCACTGAAGCTTTCTTT.

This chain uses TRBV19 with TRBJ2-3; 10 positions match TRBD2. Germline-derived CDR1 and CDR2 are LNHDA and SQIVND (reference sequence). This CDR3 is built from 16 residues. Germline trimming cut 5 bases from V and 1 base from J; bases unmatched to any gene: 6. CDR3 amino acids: CASSPLLAGGTDTQYF. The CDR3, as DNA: TGTGCCAGTAGTCCCCTGCTAGCGGGGGGCACAGATACGCAGTATTTT.

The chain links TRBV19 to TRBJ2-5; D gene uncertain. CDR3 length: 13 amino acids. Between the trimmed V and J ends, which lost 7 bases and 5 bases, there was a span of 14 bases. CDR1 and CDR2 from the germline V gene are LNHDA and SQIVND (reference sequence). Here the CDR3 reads CASNSPMMETQYF. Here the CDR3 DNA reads TGTGCCAGTAACTCCCCCATGATGGAGACCCAGTACTTC.

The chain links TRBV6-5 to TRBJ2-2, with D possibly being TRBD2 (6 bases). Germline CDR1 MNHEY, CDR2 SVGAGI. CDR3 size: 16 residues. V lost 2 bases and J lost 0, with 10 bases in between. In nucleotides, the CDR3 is TGTGCCAGCAGTTACGCGCCGGGGGCGAACACCGGGGAGCTGTTTTTT. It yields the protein CASSYAPGANTGELFF.

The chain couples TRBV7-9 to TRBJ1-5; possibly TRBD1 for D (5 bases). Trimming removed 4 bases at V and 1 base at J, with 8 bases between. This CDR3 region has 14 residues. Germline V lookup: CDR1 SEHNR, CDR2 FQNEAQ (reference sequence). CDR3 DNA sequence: TGTGCCAGCAGCTCGGACATGAGCAATCAGCCCCAGCATTTT. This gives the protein CASSSDMSNQPQHF.

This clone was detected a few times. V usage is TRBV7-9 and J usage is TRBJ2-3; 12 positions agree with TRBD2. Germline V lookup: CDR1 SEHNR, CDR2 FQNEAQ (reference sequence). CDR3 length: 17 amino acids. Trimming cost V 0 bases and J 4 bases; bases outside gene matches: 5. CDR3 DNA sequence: TGTGCCAGCAGCTTAGCGTCATCTAGCGGGGGGGCAGATACGCAGTATTTT. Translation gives CASSLASSSGGADTQYF.

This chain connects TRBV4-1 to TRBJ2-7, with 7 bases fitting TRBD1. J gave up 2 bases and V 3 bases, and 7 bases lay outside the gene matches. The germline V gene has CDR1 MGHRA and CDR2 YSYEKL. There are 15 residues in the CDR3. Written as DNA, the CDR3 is TGCGCCAGCAGCCATGGACAGGTTGGAACCTACGAGCAGTACTTC. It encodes CASSHGQVGTYEQYF.

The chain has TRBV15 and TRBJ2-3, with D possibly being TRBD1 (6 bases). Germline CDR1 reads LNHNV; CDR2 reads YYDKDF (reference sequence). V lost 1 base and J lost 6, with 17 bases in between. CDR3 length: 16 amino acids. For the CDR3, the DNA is TGTGCCACCAGCAGAGCAGTGATCTTCCAGGGGGATACGCAGTATTTT. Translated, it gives CATSRAVIFQGDTQYF.